This T cell receptor (beta chain) was recovered during a study of CD8 T cells in ankylosing spondylitis. CDR3 length equals 14 residues. Germline CDR1 MNHEY, CDR2 SVGAGI. The V end lost 2 bases, the J end lost 4 bases, and 11 bases lay between the germline ends. As concerns this clonotype: Its antigen is undetermined.

Findings and caveats of the study: A TCR beta motif of several highly homologous variants appeared characteristic of ankylosing spondylitis blood. Disease-linked clones were CD8+ and relatively rare in peripheral blood.

5'-RACE, quantitative and with molecular barcodes, yielded the TCR beta libraries. TCRdb analysed the 5' RACE reads with MiXCR anew, one entry per CDR3 protein. The sample contains about 220,000 distinct CDR3 sequences, around 17% of which appear only once. This chain uses TRBV6-5 with TRBJ1-1; D might be TRBD1 (6 bases). The receptor was derived from a male donor with ankylosing spondylitis. Sequences were obtained from blood, either unsorted or a sorted T cell fraction (not recorded which). CDR3 sequence reads: CASSYEGGGTEAFF. The CDR3 DNA reads TGTGCCAGCAGTTACGAGGGGGGCGGCACTGAAGCTTTCTTT.